Listed below are T cell receptor beta chains from one sample, sequenced in a study of T cell responses to AZD1222 COVID-19 vaccine. TCRdb's copy holds only in-frame clones and misses some; the assay was immunoSEQ multiplex PCR. Altogether about 150,000 clones are present, roughly 88% being singletons, with the ten largest covering approximately 5.1%. Source: peripheral blood, taken 28 days after the second dose of the MenACWY control vaccine. These receptors all come from an adult who received the MenACWY meningococcal vaccine as a control. The conserved cysteine and the conserved F or W are not part of the CDR3 here.

J gene	V gene	CDR3 protein
TRBJ1-1	TRBV18	ASSLLTGGNTEAF
TRBJ1-5	TRBV5-1	ASSLGLNSNQPQH
TRBJ1-2	TRBV7-9	ASSLSDGYGYT
TRBJ1-5	TRBV12-5	ASGLDLNQPQH
TRBJ1-5	TRBV7-2	ASGTDNQPQH
TRBJ2-3	TRBV4-1	ASSISPGADTQY
TRBJ1-1	TRBV7-2	ASSLAVANTEAF
TRBJ1-2	TRBV10-3	AISAGAKTNYGYT
TRBJ2-7	TRBV6-2/TRBV6-3	ASSPGQAFYEQY
TRBJ1-6	TRBV4-1	ASSPYGGLYNSPLH
TRBJ1-1	TRBV6-2/TRBV6-3	ASSQEPGLGPNTEAF
TRBJ1-1	TRBV7-3	ASSLRGGTEAF
TRBJ2-2	TRBV19	ASRGQAYTGELF
TRBJ1-5	TRBV7-3	ASSPSGGSNQPQH
TRBJ1-1	TRBV19	ASSVSVSTEAF
TRBJ2-1	TRBV24-1	ATSDGNTYNEQF
TRBJ1-5	TRBV6-5	ASSTVLAQPQH
TRBJ1-1	TRBV11-3	ASSLVQESTEAF
TRBJ2-2	TRBV24-1	ATQEQGRTGELF
TRBJ1-5	TRBV5-1	ASSLAGAGQPQH
TRBJ1-6	TRBV6-5	ASRGGPSYNSPLH
TRBJ2-3	TRBV10-3	ATNIGGPTDTQY
TRBJ2-7	TRBV4-1	ASSHRDTTYEQY
TRBJ2-5	TRBV15	ATSRVEETQY